Each of the 30 T cell receptor beta chains below was sequenced from the same sample in a study of control samples from healthy donors and cancer patients. TCRdb keeps only in-frame clones here, not all; method: immunoSEQ multiplex PCR. The data contain 100,000 to 150,000 clones, around 92% of them seen just once; the ten biggest clones take up about 7.9%. The specimen was PBMCs. These receptors originate from a man in his forties or fifties with head and neck cancer.

The chain couples TRBV7-9 to TRBJ2-7; either TRBD1 or TRBD2 may fit D (5 bases each). The CDR3 is 14 amino acids. Germline V gene sequence: CDR1 SEHNR, CDR2 FQNEAQ (reference sequence). The V end lost 5 bases, the J end lost 7 bases, and 18 bases lay between the germline ends. Written as DNA, the CDR3 is TGTGCCAGCAGCGATAGGGACCGCATGGGTGAGCAGTACTTC. It yields the protein CASSDRDRMGEQYF.

This sequence joins TRBV5-1 and TRBJ2-3; TRBD2 is a possible D gene (5 bases). Trimming cost V 4 bases and J 6 bases, with 15 bases left between them. There are 14 residues in the CDR3. Germline CDR1 SGHRS, CDR2 YFSETQ. The CDR3 region has the DNA TGCGCCAGCAGCCCCCTGGCGATAGCGGATACGCAGTATTTT. Protein sequence: CASSPLAIADTQYF.

This chain connects TRBV5-1 to TRBJ2-1; D not certain. Germline CDR1 SGHRS, CDR2 YFSETQ. Trimming stripped 5 bases from V and 7 bases from J, with 16 bases between. This CDR3 spans 14 amino acids. The CDR3 DNA reads as TGCGCCAGCAGACCCTCCAGGACCCTTAATGAGCAGTTCTTC. Its translation is CASRPSRTLNEQFF.

V and J are TRBV9 and TRBJ2-3, with 12 nucleotides matching TRBD2. The CDR3 is made up of 17 amino acids. The germline CDR1 and CDR2 sequences are SGDLS and YYNGEE. The V segment lost 0 bases and the J segment 4 bases; nucleotides outside the gene matches: 6. For the CDR3, the DNA is TGTGCCAGCAGCGTAGCTGGACTAGCGGGATGGGCAGATACGCAGTATTTT. Translated: CASSVAGLAGWADTQYF.

This sequence joins TRBV5-1 and TRBJ2-1; D not certain. This CDR3 spans 13 amino acids. From germline, CDR1 is SGHRS and CDR2 YFSETQ. The V gene lost 7 bases and the J gene lost 12 bases, with 20 bases spanning the gap. CDR3 DNA sequence: TGCGCCAGCGGATCGGACGGATACGGTGTGCAGTTCTTC. Protein: CASGSDGYGVQFF.

The chain carries TRBV9 and TRBJ2-5, with a tentative D call TRBD2 (5 bases). Trimming shortened V by 0 bases and J by 4 bases, and 13 bases separated the two germline ends. Germline lookup yields CDR1 SGDLS and CDR2 YYNGEE. The CDR3 is 15 amino acids. CDR3 region: CASSVAEWTVETQYF. CDR3 in DNA: TGTGCCAGCAGCGTAGCGGAGTGGACTGTAGAGACCCAGTACTTC.

The chain employs TRBV19 and TRBJ1-3, with TRBD1 matching 7 bases. The germline V gene encodes CDR1 LNHDA and CDR2 SQIVND (reference sequence). The CDR3 covers 18 residues. V lost 8 bases to trimming and J lost 0 bases; unmatched junction nucleotides: 16. The CDR3 DNA reads TGTGCCAGTTGGGGGCCGGGACAGACAATTTTCTCTGGAAACACCATATATTTT. Amino acids: CASWGPGQTIFSGNTIYF.

This clone appeared a single time. Additional DNA sequences in this sample encode the identical CDR3. This rearrangement joins TRBV11-2 to TRBJ1-2, with TRBD1 as a possible D gene (6 bases). This CDR3 has 14 residues. The V end was cut by 0 bases, the J end by 6 bases, with 11 bases between. Per the germline V gene, CDR1 is SGHAT and CDR2 is FQNNGV. CDR3 amino acids: CASSLDLPGDGYTF. The CDR3 DNA reads as TGTGCCAGCAGCTTAGATTTGCCAGGGGATGGCTACACCTTC.

This chain joins TRBV27 and TRBJ2-7; 9 nucleotides align to TRBD2. CDR3 length: 17 amino acids. With V trimmed by 5 bases and J by 5 bases, 16 bases remained unmatched. Germline values: CDR1 MNHEY, CDR2 SMNVEV (reference sequence). CDR3 sequence (DNA): TGTGCCAGCAGTCCTACCTACAGGGCGGGAGGGCCTAACGAGCAGTACTTC. Translation: CASSPTYRAGGPNEQYF.

The chain is built from TRBV19 and TRBJ2-3; tentatively, D is TRBD2 (5 bases). The CDR3 is 15 residues long. Trimming stripped 4 bases from V and 2 bases from J, with 13 bases between. Germline V gives CDR1 LNHDA, CDR2 SQIVND (reference sequence). The CDR3 here is CASSNFGVATDTQYF. CDR3 DNA sequence: TGTGCCAGTAGTAATTTCGGGGTGGCCACAGATACGCAGTATTTT.

This chain joins TRBV7-2 and TRBJ2-5, with TRBD2 matching over 8 bases. The ends lost 3 bases at V and 5 bases at J; junction bases unmatched: 5. The CDR3 is 14 residues long. The germline CDR1 and CDR2 sequences are SGHTA and FQGNSA. The CDR3 nucleotides are TGTGCCAGCAGCTTCACGGGGGGGCAGGAGACCCAGTACTTC. This gives the protein CASSFTGGQETQYF.

The chain carries TRBV11-3 and TRBJ2-7; no clear D. The V end was cut by 5 bases, the J end by 6 bases, with 11 bases between. CDR3 length: 12 residues. Germline V gene sequence: CDR1 SGHNT, CDR2 YENEEA. The CDR3 coding sequence is TGTGCCAGCAGCCAAGACGCCCGCGAGCAGTACTTC. This sequence encodes CASSQDAREQYF.

This sequence joins TRBV11-1 and TRBJ2-3; TRBD1 aligns across 10 bases. Germline V gene sequence: CDR1 SGHAT, CDR2 FQDESV (reference sequence). V dropped 5 bases and J dropped 4; count of bases not matched to a gene: 9. This CDR3 has 16 amino acids. The CDR3 DNA reads as TGTGCCAGCAGCCCCGGGACAGGGGCGTCGGCAGATACGCAGTATTTT. Its translation is CASSPGTGASADTQYF.

With respect to this clone: The same CDR3 arises from other DNA sequences in this sample as well. The chain links TRBV6-1 to TRBJ1-1; D is undetermined. Germline-derived CDR1 and CDR2 are MNHNS and SASEGT. The CDR3 covers 12 residues. The V gene lost 3 bases and the J gene lost 5 bases, with 7 bases spanning the gap. The CDR3 nucleotides are TGTGCCAGCAGTGACCCCCAGACTGAAGCTTTCTTT. Translation: CASSDPQTEAFF.

The chain has TRBV5-6 and TRBJ2-1; 10 positions match TRBD1. The CDR3 sequence is 15 residues long. Germline V gene lookup returns CDR1 SGHDT and CDR2 YYEEEE. J gave up 10 bases and V 4 bases, and 11 bases lay outside the gene matches. CDR3 region: CASSKTGGEGSEQFF. CDR3 coding DNA: TGTGCCAGCAGCAAGACAGGGGGCGAAGGTAGCGAGCAGTTCTTC.

The chain couples TRBV24-1 to TRBJ2-2, with a possible D match to TRBD2 (7 bases). The CDR3 is 14 amino acids. V lost 9 bases to trimming and J lost 4 bases, with 14 bases between them. The V gene's germline CDR1 is KGHDR and CDR2 SFDVKD. CDR3 amino acids: CATSRGAATGELFF. Here the CDR3 DNA reads TGTGCCACCTCCCGGGGGGCGGCCACCGGGGAGCTGTTTTTT.

The chain recombines TRBV7-9 with TRBJ2-7; the D call may be TRBD1 or TRBD2 (5 bases each). V lost 1 base to trimming and J lost 0 bases, with 10 bases between them. Germline CDR1 SEHNR, CDR2 FQNEAQ (reference sequence). The length of the CDR3 is 15 residues. The CDR3 loop is CASSLGEGSSYEQYF. CDR3 nucleotides: TGTGCCAGCAGCTTAGGAGAGGGGAGCTCCTACGAGCAGTACTTC.

V and J are TRBV5-1 and TRBJ2-1; 10 nucleotides match TRBD2. Germline CDR1 SGHRS, CDR2 YFSETQ. This CDR3 is 20 amino acids long. Trimming took 0 bases from V and 0 from J; bases not matched to a gene: 12. This chain's CDR3 is CASSLEAGGSLGSSYNEQFF. The CDR3 nucleotides are TGCGCCAGCAGCTTGGAAGCGGGAGGGTCCCTAGGTTCCTCCTACAATGAGCAGTTCTTC.

The chain links TRBV7-8 to TRBJ1-2; D is uncertain. The V gene's germline CDR1 is SGHVS and CDR2 FQNEAQ. Trimming took 0 bases from V and 4 from J, leaving 12 bases between them. The CDR3 runs to 15 residues. The CDR3 protein is CASSLARGGGYGYTF. The CDR3 coding sequence is TGTGCCAGCAGCTTAGCGCGGGGAGGAGGCTATGGCTACACCTTC.

This rearrangement joins TRBV7-9 to TRBJ2-7; 9 bases fit TRBD1. Trimming removed 5 bases from V and 5 bases from J; junction bases left unmatched: 7. The CDR3 is 14 amino acids. Germline CDR1 is SEHNR and CDR2 is FQNEAQ (reference sequence). The CDR3 DNA is TGTGCCAGCAGCCCGCGGACAGGGGCCGACGAGCAGTACTTC. Translation gives CASSPRTGADEQYF.

This chain connects TRBV10-3 to TRBJ1-1; D might be TRBD1 (6 bases). Germline lookup yields CDR1 ENHRY and CDR2 SYGVKD. The V end lost 6 bases, the J end lost 7 bases, and 12 bases lay between the germline ends. CDR3 size: 12 residues. The CDR3: CAIRRQADEAFF. The CDR3 bases are TGTGCCATCAGACGACAGGCGGATGAAGCTTTCTTT.

The V and J genes are TRBV30 and TRBJ2-1; TRBD2 agrees at 11 bases. The germline V gene encodes CDR1 GTSNPN and CDR2 SVGIG (reference sequence). After removal of 0 bases from V and 7 bases from J, the junction contained 8 bases not matched to a gene. CDR3 length: 16 amino acids. The CDR3 DNA reads as TGTGCCTGGAGTGTACGTAGCGGGGGGGCCTGGAATGAGCAGTTCTTC. Translation gives CAWSVRSGGAWNEQFF.

The CDR3 is CASRSQGINEQFF. CDR3 bases: TGTGCCAGCAGGAGCCAGGGAATCAATGAGCAGTTCTTC. This chain uses TRBV6-5 with TRBJ2-1, with TRBD1 as a possible D gene (5 bases). CDR3 length equals 13 residues. The germline gives CDR1 MNHEY, CDR2 SVGAGI. Trimming shortened V by 6 bases and J by 6 bases, and 12 bases separated the two germline ends.

In its sample, this clone is medium-sized (0.01 to 0.1%). The rearrangement links TRBV2 to TRBJ1-1; D not resolved. Per germline, CDR1 SNHLY and CDR2 FYNNEI. Trimming left V 4 bases short and J 8 bases short, with 14 bases between. The CDR3 runs 13 residues. The chain's CDR3 is CASSALIETEAFF. The DNA for the CDR3 is TGTGCCAGCAGTGCACTAATTGAGACCGAAGCTTTCTTT. Combining the CDR3 with reference TRBV2 and TRBJ1-1 gives the whole variable domain EPEVTQTPSHQVTQMGQEVILRCVPISNHLYFYWYRQILGQKVEFLVSFYNNEISEKSEIFDDQFSVERPDGSNFTLKIRSTKLEDSAMYFCASSALIETEAFFGQGTRLTVV.

The chain uses TRBV6-2 or TRBV6-3 and TRBJ2-6; D is possibly TRBD1 (6 bases). CDR1 is MNHEY, CDR2 SVGEGT, per germline. Trimming cost V 3 bases and J 15 bases, with 15 bases left between them. This CDR3 is 13 amino acids long. In DNA form, the CDR3 reads TGTGCCAGCAGTTATCAACAGGGTGTGCCCCTGACTTTC. This codes for CASSYQQGVPLTF.

This clone was detected only a few times. This chain connects TRBV7-9 to TRBJ2-1; D remains unclear. Germline CDR1 and CDR2: SEHNR and FQNEAQ (reference sequence). Between the trimmed V and J ends, which lost 5 bases and 4 bases, there was a span of 18 bases. The CDR3 length is 16 residues. The CDR3 nucleotides are TGTGCCAGCAGCCCTCAGTCCCAACTGAAATACAATGAGCAGTTCTTC. The encoded protein is CASSPQSQLKYNEQFF.

The chain uses TRBV24-1 and TRBJ2-1; D possibly corresponds to TRBD2 (6 bases). V was trimmed by 3 bases and J by 2 bases, leaving 16 bases between them. This CDR3 comprises 17 residues. Germline values: CDR1 KGHDR, CDR2 SFDVKD. The CDR3, as DNA: TGTGCCACCAGTGATGTCTCCGGGACTTCCGCCTACAATGAGCAGTTCTTC. It yields the protein CATSDVSGTSAYNEQFF.

This sequence joins TRBV5-6 and TRBJ2-1; TRBD1 matches at 7 bases. CDR1 and CDR2 (germline): SGHDT, YYEEEE. Trimming cost V 9 bases and J 7 bases; bases outside gene matches: 7. The CDR3 is 12 amino acids. CDR3: CATRRQGNEQFF. CDR3 in DNA: TGTGCCACCCGAAGACAGGGAAATGAGCAGTTCTTC. Based on the CDR3 plus reference TRBV5-6 and TRBJ2-1, the full variable domain is DAGVTQSPTHLIKTRGQQVTLRCSPKSGHDTVSWYQQALGQGPQFIFQYYEEEERQRGNFPDRFSGHQFPNYSSELNVNALLLGDSALYLCATRRQGNEQFFGPGTRLTVL.

DNA of the CDR3: TGTGCCAGCAGTTTATACGCGGGGGGCCCGTATAGCAATCAGCCCCAGCATTTT. Protein: CASSLYAGGPYSNQPQHF. This chain connects TRBV27 to TRBJ1-5, with D possibly being TRBD1 (6 bases). V shed 1 base and J shed 0 bases, with 16 bases lying between them. The CDR3 has 18 residues. Germline CDR1 reads MNHEY; CDR2 reads SMNVEV (reference sequence).

This chain uses TRBV14 with TRBJ2-7; 14 bases match TRBD2. Germline trimming cut 4 bases from V and 7 bases from J; bases unmatched to any gene: 15. Germline CDR1 and CDR2: SGHDN and FVKESK. This CDR3 contains 18 residues. The CDR3 region is CASSRGLAGGSRPEEQYF. The CDR3 region has the DNA TGTGCCAGCAGCCGAGGACTAGCGGGGGGAAGTCGACCTGAGGAGCAGTACTTC.